A single sample is the source of the 13 T cell receptor beta chains below, sequenced in a study of OX40 agonist ivuxolimab in advanced cancers. Generated by immunoSEQ multiplex PCR, the TCRdb table keeps only in-frame clones and is missing some. The table lists roughly 25,000 clones, roughly three quarters of them singletons. The sample was CD4+ or CD8+ T cells sorted from blood, taken in a trial of the OX40 agonist ivuxolimab. All receptors derive from an adult with an advanced solid tumor such as melanoma, head and neck, liver or kidney cancer.

The J gene is TRBJ2-5, the V gene TRBV28; 7 bases are a match to TRBD2. CDR3 length: 13 amino acids. Germline trimming cut 6 bases from V and 9 bases from J; bases unmatched to any gene: 10. Germline V gene data show CDR1 as MDHEN and CDR2 as SYDVKM. The CDR3 protein is CASRERGRRAQYF. In DNA form, the CDR3 reads TGTGCCAGCAGGGAGCGGGGAAGGCGGGCCCAGTACTTC.

As regards this clone: Other DNA sequences of this sample code for an identical CDR3. The gene calls are TRBV9 and TRBJ2-5; TRBD1 or TRBD2 may be the D gene (5 bases each). Germline values: CDR1 SGDLS, CDR2 YYNGEE. With 1 base removed from V and 4 bases from J, the gap between germline ends came to 8 bases. This CDR3 is built from 13 residues. The CDR3 region has the DNA TGTGCCAGCAGCGTATCGAGGGGAGAGACCCAGTACTTC. The encoded protein is CASSVSRGETQYF.

V is TRBV4-2 and J is TRBJ1-1; TRBD1 agrees at 10 bases. The CDR3 spans 15 residues. Trimming removed 4 bases from V and 6 bases from J; junction bases left unmatched: 8. Germline lookup yields CDR1 LGHNA and CDR2 YNFKEQ. For the CDR3, the DNA is TGTGCCAGCAGCCCAGCCGGGACAGGGGACGCTGAAGCTTTCTTT. Translating gives CASSPAGTGDAEAFF.

There are a few counts of this clone. The V call is TRBV14, the J call TRBJ1-6; D call uncertain. The CDR3 runs 13 residues. Per germline, CDR1 SGHDN and CDR2 FVKESK. Trimming removed 5 bases from V and 11 bases from J, with 13 bases in between. CDR3 protein: CASSALGRTPLHF. CDR3 sequence (DNA): TGTGCCAGCAGCGCCCTAGGGCGTACACCCCTCCACTTT.

The chain is built from TRBV18 and TRBJ2-4, with D hard to call. The CDR3 is 13 amino acids. Germline V gives CDR1 KGHSH, CDR2 LQKENI. The germline V and J ends were trimmed by 3 bases and 15 bases, with 18 bases remaining between them. Here the CDR3 reads CASSPTIGSSLYF. For the CDR3, the DNA is TGTGCCAGCTCACCCACCATTGGTTCGTCCCTGTACTTC.

This clone turned up a few times. This chain joins TRBV12-5 and TRBJ2-5; D unresolved. The CDR3 runs 14 residues. Looked up from germline, CDR1 is LGHNT and CDR2 is FRNRAP. V was trimmed by 4 bases and J by 1 base, leaving 10 bases between them. CDR3 nucleotides: TGTGCTAGTGGTTCCCGACCGCTCCAAGAGACCCAGTACTTC. Encoded protein: CASGSRPLQETQYF.

The chain uses TRBV5-4 and TRBJ1-1; D remains unclear. Trimming removed 0 bases from V and 2 bases from J, with 5 bases in between. Looked up from germline, CDR1 is SGHNT and CDR2 is YYREEE (reference sequence). The CDR3 is 13 residues long. DNA of the CDR3: TGTGCCAGCAGCTTGGACCCCAACACTGAAGCTTTCTTT. Protein sequence: CASSLDPNTEAFF.

This sequence joins TRBV6-5 and TRBJ1-6, with a weak D call TRBD1 (5 bases). Germline V lookup: CDR1 MNHEY, CDR2 SVGAGI. The CDR3 runs 15 residues. Trimming cost V 2 bases and J 0 bases, with 5 bases left between them. The CDR3 region is CASSYRGSYNSPLHF. DNA of the CDR3: TGTGCCAGCAGTTACAGGGGCTCCTATAATTCACCCCTCCACTTT.

This chain uses TRBV4-3 with TRBJ1-2, with a possible D match to TRBD1 (5 bases). V lost 1 base to trimming and J lost 4 bases, with 13 bases between them. Germline V lookup: CDR1 LGHNA, CDR2 YSLEER. CDR3 length equals 15 residues. CDR3 sequence reads: CASSQVYGAGYGYTF. CDR3 sequence (DNA): TGCGCCAGCAGCCAAGTCTATGGGGCGGGCTATGGCTACACCTTC.

This rearrangement joins TRBV9 to TRBJ1-4; D is possibly TRBD1 (6 bases). CDR1 is SGDLS and CDR2 is YYNGEE in the germline V gene. The CDR3 has 14 amino acids. V was cut by 4 bases and J by 7 bases, with 14 bases left in between. The CDR3 DNA follows: TGTGCCAGCAGCCAAAACAGGGAATCTGAAAAACTGTTTTTT. Residues: CASSQNRESEKLFF.

The chain has TRBV11-2 and TRBJ1-2; 7 bases fit TRBD1. The germline gives CDR1 SGHAT, CDR2 FQNNGV. J lost 3 bases, V lost 5 bases, and 6 bases had no gene match. The CDR3 extends over 14 amino acids. DNA for the CDR3: TGTGCCAGCAGCATAACAGGGGTTGACTATGGCTACACCTTC. Protein product: CASSITGVDYGYTF.

This chain joins TRBV21-1 and TRBJ2-5; the table's D call TRBD1 went unverified against the DNA. TRBV21-1 is designated a pseudogene. This CDR3 is 12 amino acids long. The CDR3: CASSEGEETQYF. The CDR3 DNA follows: TGTGCCAGCAGCGAGGGGGAAGAGACCCAGTACTTC.

This clone is categorized as medium-sized (0.01 to 0.1%). This chain links TRBV10-2 with TRBJ1-1, with D perhaps matching TRBD1 (5 bases). The CDR3 has 14 residues. V lost 3 bases and J lost 2, with 10 bases in between. CDR1 and CDR2 (germline): WSHSY, SAAADI. CDR3 nucleotides: TGCGCCAGCAGTGATAAACAGGCTAACACTGAAGCTTTCTTT. Translation: CASSDKQANTEAFF.